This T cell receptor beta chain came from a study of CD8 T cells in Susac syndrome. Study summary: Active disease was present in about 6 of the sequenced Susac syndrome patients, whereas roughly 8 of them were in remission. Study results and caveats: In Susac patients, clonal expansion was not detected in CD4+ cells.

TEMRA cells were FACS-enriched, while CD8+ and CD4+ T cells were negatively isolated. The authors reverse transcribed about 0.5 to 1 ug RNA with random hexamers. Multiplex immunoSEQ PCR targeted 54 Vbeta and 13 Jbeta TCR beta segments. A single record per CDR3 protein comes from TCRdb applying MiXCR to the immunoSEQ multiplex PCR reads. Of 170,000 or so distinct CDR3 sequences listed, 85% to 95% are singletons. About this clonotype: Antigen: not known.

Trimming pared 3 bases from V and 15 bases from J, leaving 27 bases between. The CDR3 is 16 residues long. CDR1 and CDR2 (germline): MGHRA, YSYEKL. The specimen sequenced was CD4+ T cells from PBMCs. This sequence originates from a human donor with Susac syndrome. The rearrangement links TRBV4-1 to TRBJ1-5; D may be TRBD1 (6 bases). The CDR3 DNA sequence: TGCGCCAGCAGCCACACACCTCTCAGGAGGGGGATCGCCCTGCATTTT. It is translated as CASSHTPLRRGIALHF.